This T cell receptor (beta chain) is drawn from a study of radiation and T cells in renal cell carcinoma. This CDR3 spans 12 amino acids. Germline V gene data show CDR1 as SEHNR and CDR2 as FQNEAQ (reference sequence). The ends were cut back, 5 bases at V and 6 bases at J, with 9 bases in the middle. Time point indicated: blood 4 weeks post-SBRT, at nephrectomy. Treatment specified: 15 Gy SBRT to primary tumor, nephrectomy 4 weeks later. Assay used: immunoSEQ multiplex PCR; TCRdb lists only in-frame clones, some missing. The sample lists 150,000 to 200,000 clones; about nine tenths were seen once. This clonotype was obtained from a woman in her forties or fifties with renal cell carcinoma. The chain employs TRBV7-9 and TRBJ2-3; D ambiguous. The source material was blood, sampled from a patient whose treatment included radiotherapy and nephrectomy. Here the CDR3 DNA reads TGTGCCAGCAGCCCCGCGGCGGATACGCAGTATTTT. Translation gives CASSPAADTQYF.